This T cell receptor beta chain appears in the sequencing data of a study of blood T cells in healthy people across ages. Broader study findings: Percentage of naive T cells showed a strong correlation with TCR beta diversity. Roughly linear age-related decline in beta diversity appeared, significant by age about 37.

In germline, CDR1 is MNHNY, CDR2 SVGAGI (reference sequence). This CDR3 region has 14 residues. J lost 4 bases, V lost 6 bases, and 6 bases had no gene match. This clonotype showed up just a few times. Its antigen remains unidentified. The authors ran a second PCR of roughly 6 to 12 cycles using a sample-barcoded 5' primer and a J-beta primer mix. Each cDNA molecule was tagged by a template-switch adaptor with 12 random nucleotides. One entry per CDR3 protein, called by TCRdb with MiXCR from the 5' RACE reads. Among 1.5 million or so distinct CDR3 sequences listed, less than 45% were seen once. The sequenced sample was blood. The clonotype comes from a woman younger than 35 in good health. The chain recombines TRBV6-6 with TRBJ1-1; 9 bases align to TRBD1. CDR3 nucleotide sequence: TGTGCCAGCAGCCGACGGACAGGGGCCACTGAAGCTTTCTTT. Translating gives CASSRRTGATEAFF.